This T cell receptor (beta chain) was retrieved from a study of blood T cell repertoires in COVID-19. Overall study context: Material from acute and convalescent COVID-19 was sourced from the United States, Italy and Spain. T cells, B-cell-depleted T cells, or PBMCs provided the cDNA or gDNA that served as material.

Original processing methods: Amplification with reference gene primers provided the estimates of nucleated cell counts. Sequencing used immunoSEQ multiplex PCR; TCRdb keeps in-frame clones, though not all of them. V, J and clone size reflect that table, while D and trimming were determined from the DNA. This sample has 150,000 to 200,000 clones, with roughly 84% found just once. Germline CDR1 reads SGDLS; CDR2 reads YYNGEE. V dropped 4 bases and J dropped 2 bases, with 17 bases sitting between them. CDR3 size: 16 residues. Specimen: peripheral blood. This sequence was found in a human donor with acute or convalescent COVID-19. The donor label of this sample is uncertain. The chain couples TRBV9 to TRBJ2-3, with D possibly TRBD2 on 6 matching bases. The CDR3 sequence: CASSPGAGSPTDTQYF. The CDR3 DNA reads TGTGCCAGCAGCCCCGGGGCGGGAAGTCCCACAGATACGCAGTATTTT.